These 26 T cell receptor beta chains were all obtained from the same sample, sequenced in a study of cytomegalovirus exposure and HLA in healthy donors. This PCR relied on a set of 60 Vbeta primers and 13 Jbeta primers. The protocol was immunoSEQ multiplex PCR, while the TCRdb copy is restricted to in-frame clones and leaves out a portion. Among more than 150,000 clones listed, 80% were seen once. Sequenced material: PBMCs. The receptor source for this set is a girl aged 5-17 years in good health and CMV-seropositive.

The J gene is TRBJ2-7, the V gene TRBV9; TRBD2 agrees at 9 bases. Germline V gives CDR1 SGDLS, CDR2 YYNGEE. The junction had 3 bases not matched to a gene; V was cut back by 0 bases and J by 2 bases. This CDR3 has 15 residues. The CDR3 DNA sequence: TGTGCCAGCAGCGTAGGAGCGGGAGGTACCTACGAGCAGTACTTC. Protein: CASSVGAGGTYEQYF.

This clone turned up a few times. V gene TRBV5-6 combines with J gene TRBJ2-7; 8 bases are shared with TRBD2. Per the germline V gene, CDR1 is SGHDT and CDR2 is YYEEEE. The CDR3 spans 15 residues. With V trimmed by 4 bases and J by 4 bases, 10 bases remained unmatched. In DNA, the CDR3 is TGTGCCAGCAGCCAATCGGGGGGGGCCATATACGAGCAGTACTTC. Translating gives CASSQSGGAIYEQYF.

This clone has more than one count but fewer than ten. The chain employs TRBV6-1 and TRBJ1-4, with 7 bases that match TRBD1. Germline V gene lookup returns CDR1 MNHNS and CDR2 SASEGT. Trimming cost V 7 bases and J 8 bases; bases outside gene matches: 13. There are 15 residues in the CDR3. The chain's CDR3 is CASTRTTGVREKLFF. CDR3 bases: TGTGCCAGCACTAGGACAACAGGGGTTCGAGAAAAACTGTTTTTT.

The CDR3 sequence is CASSQEGGPSNQPQHF. CDR3 nucleotides: TGCGCCAGCAGCCAAGAAGGAGGGCCCAGCAATCAGCCCCAGCATTTT. The rearrangement uses TRBV4-1 and TRBJ1-5; D gene uncertain. The CDR3 is made up of 16 amino acids. The V and J ends lost 0 bases and 1 base respectively, with 10 bases between them. Germline loops: CDR1 MGHRA, CDR2 YSYEKL.

The V gene is TRBV13, the J gene TRBJ1-5; TRBD1 agrees at 7 bases. Trimming cost V 5 bases and J 0 bases; bases outside gene matches: 4. This CDR3 has 15 residues. The V gene's germline CDR1 is PRHDT and CDR2 FYEKMQ (reference sequence). This chain's CDR3 is CASSRRGYSNQPQHF. In nucleotides, the CDR3 is TGTGCCAGCAGCCGCAGGGGGTATAGCAATCAGCCCCAGCATTTT.

V and J are TRBV27 and TRBJ2-7; no firm D call. Deletions cut 6 bases from V and 2 bases from J, with 11 bases between. Germline V gene sequence: CDR1 MNHEY, CDR2 SMNVEV (reference sequence). The CDR3 totals 13 residues. The CDR3 sequence is CASSQRLAYEQYF. The CDR3 region has the DNA TGTGCCAGCAGCCAACGGCTAGCCTACGAGCAGTACTTC.

The chain carries TRBV10-1 and TRBJ2-2; D gene unclear. The CDR3 extends over 12 amino acids. V was pared by 2 bases and J by 6 bases, with 4 bases between. Germline loops: CDR1 WNHNN, CDR2 SYGVQD (reference sequence). The CDR3 here is CASSELSGELFF. The CDR3, as DNA: TGCGCCAGCAGTGAGCTCTCCGGGGAGCTGTTTTTT.

This clone was observed a handful of times. This chain uses TRBV6-1 with TRBJ1-4; D possibly corresponds to TRBD1 (6 bases). The V end was cut by 6 bases, the J end by 2 bases, with 10 bases between. This CDR3 has 14 amino acids. Per germline, CDR1 MNHNS and CDR2 SASEGT. As DNA, the CDR3 is TGTGCCAGCAGGAGGACAGATACTAATGAAAAACTGTTTTTT. As protein: CASRRTDTNEKLFF.

This clone came up a few times. The V call is TRBV4-1, the J call TRBJ2-5, with 9 bases aligning to TRBD2. Germline loops: CDR1 MGHRA, CDR2 YSYEKL. CDR3 size: 16 residues. Germline trimming cut 1 base from V and 3 bases from J; bases unmatched to any gene: 6. DNA of the CDR3: TGCGCCAGCAGCCAAGGAAGGGCGGGAGGGGAAGAGACCCAGTACTTC. Translating it yields CASSQGRAGGEETQYF.

Concerning this clone itself: One end of the junction fails to match germline, which may point to a read error. The same CDR3 arises from other DNA sequences in this sample as well. The J gene is TRBJ2-7, the V gene TRBV9; TRBD1 agrees at 8 bases. This CDR3 has 14 amino acids. Per germline, CDR1 SGDLS and CDR2 YYNGEE. CDR3 DNA sequence: TGTGCCAGTAGCGCTTTCGGACAGGGTGACGAGCAGTACTTC. It encodes CASSAFGQGDEQYF.

This clone turned up a few times. The chain couples TRBV5-1 to TRBJ2-5; 7 positions agree with TRBD2. V was clipped by 4 bases and J by 2 bases; unmatched bases: 2. Germline V gene lookup returns CDR1 SGHRS and CDR2 YFSETQ. The CDR3 has 13 amino acids. The CDR3 nucleotides read TGCGCCAGCAGCATCGGGGGGCAAGAGACCCAGTACTTC. Its protein product is CASSIGGQETQYF.

The genes are TRBV10-3 and TRBJ2-1, with D tentatively TRBD2 (6 bases). This CDR3 contains 16 residues. V was cut by 0 bases and J by 10 bases, with 19 bases left in between. Germline V lookup: CDR1 ENHRY, CDR2 SYGVKD. In DNA, the CDR3 is TGTGCCATCAGTGAGTCCGACGGGAGCGGGTATCGGGAGCAGTTCTTC. This gives the protein CAISESDGSGYREQFF.

The chain has TRBV5-1 and TRBJ1-4; 9 bases are shared with TRBD1. The germline V gene encodes CDR1 SGHRS and CDR2 YFSETQ. The length of the CDR3 is 14 residues. The J segment lost 5 bases and the V segment lost 2 bases, leaving 1 base of the junction unmatched. The CDR3 loop reads CASSFGTGNEKLFF. Written as DNA, the CDR3 is TGCGCCAGCAGCTTCGGGACAGGGAATGAAAAACTGTTTTTT. Complete variable domain (other parts from reference TRBV5-1 and TRBJ1-4): KAGVTQTPRYLIKTRGQQVTLSCSPISGHRSVSWYQQTPGQGLQFLFEYFSETQRNKGNFPGRFSGRQFSNSRSEMNVSTLELGDSALYLCASSFGTGNEKLFFGSGTQLSVL.

The CDR3 nucleotides read TGCGCCAGCAGCTTGACTAGCGGGAGGAACGGGGAGCTGTTTTTT. This sequence encodes CASSLTSGRNGELFF. The V gene is TRBV5-1, the J gene TRBJ2-2, with 12 bases matching TRBD2. The CDR3 is 15 amino acids. Germline CDR1 is SGHRS and CDR2 is YFSETQ. Trimming cost V 1 base and J 7 bases; bases outside gene matches: 2. The complete variable domain, with remaining parts taken from reference TRBV5-1 and TRBJ2-2, reads KAGVTQTPRYLIKTRGQQVTLSCSPISGHRSVSWYQQTPGQGLQFLFEYFSETQRNKGNFPGRFSGRQFSNSRSEMNVSTLELGDSALYLCASSLTSGRNGELFFGEGSRLTVL.

CDR3 protein: CASRGVATNEKLFF. The DNA for the CDR3 is TGTGCCAGTAGGGGCGTTGCAACTAATGAAAAACTGTTTTTT. The chain carries TRBV19 and TRBJ1-4; D is unclear. The CDR3 consists of 14 residues. The V gene lost 6 bases and the J gene lost 0 bases, with 8 bases spanning the gap. Germline-derived CDR1 and CDR2 are LNHDA and SQIVND (reference sequence).

The chain carries TRBV2 and TRBJ2-1; 14 nucleotides agree with TRBD2. Trimming cost V 8 bases and J 9 bases; bases outside gene matches: 12. The CDR3 spans 16 residues. CDR1 and CDR2 (germline): SNHLY, FYNNEI. This chain's CDR3 is CASGFPGLAGVGEQFF. In DNA form, the CDR3 reads TGTGCCAGCGGATTCCCGGGACTAGCGGGAGTCGGTGAGCAGTTCTTC.

The V call is TRBV19, the J call TRBJ1-2; tentatively, D is TRBD1 (5 bases). This CDR3 spans 14 amino acids. Trimming cost V 6 bases and J 6 bases, with 17 bases left between them. Germline V lookup: CDR1 LNHDA, CDR2 SQIVND (reference sequence). CDR3 nucleotides: TGTGCCAGTAGCGCCCACCCCGGGGGGGATGGCTACACCTTC. This encodes CASSAHPGGDGYTF.

V and J are TRBV27 and TRBJ2-7; weak D call: TRBD2 (5 bases). The germline CDR1 and CDR2 sequences are MNHEY and SMNVEV (reference sequence). Trimming left V 8 bases short and J 8 bases short, with 13 bases between. The CDR3 is made up of 11 amino acids. CDR3 loop: CASSTGVKQYF. In DNA form, the CDR3 reads TGTGCCAGCTCCACCGGGGTGAAGCAGTACTTC.

This clone was counted once. The genes are TRBV5-1 and TRBJ1-4; the match to TRBD1 covers 8 bases. V lost 0 bases, J lost 11 bases, and 3 bases stayed unmatched. Germline CDR1 reads SGHRS; CDR2 reads YFSETQ. CDR3 length: 13 residues. CDR3 nucleotides: TGCGCCAGCAGCTTGGGGGGACAGGCGAAACTGTTTTTT. Its translation: CASSLGGQAKLFF.

V usage is TRBV5-8 and J usage is TRBJ2-1; 7 nucleotides align to TRBD2. Trimming removed 4 bases from V and 2 bases from J; junction bases left unmatched: 15. Germline V gene sequence: CDR1 SGHTS, CDR2 YDEGEE. The CDR3 length is 18 residues. The CDR3 spells CASSPIRLAPLTYNEQFF. In nucleotides, the CDR3 is TGTGCCAGCAGCCCCATCCGACTAGCACCTTTGACCTACAATGAGCAGTTCTTC. Full variable domain (remainder filled in from reference TRBV5-8 and TRBJ2-1): EAGVTQSPTHLIKTRGQQATLRCSPISGHTSVYWYQQALGLGLQFLLWYDEGEERNRGNFPPRFSGRQFPNYSSELNVNALELEDSALYLCASSPIRLAPLTYNEQFFGPGTRLTVL.

Only a few counts were recorded for this clone. The CDR3 protein is CASSSGTSVTDTQYF. CDR3 sequence (DNA): TGTGCCAGCAGCTCAGGGACTAGCGTCACAGATACGCAGTATTTT. The genes are TRBV5-4 and TRBJ2-3, with 10 bases fitting TRBD2. The V and J ends lost 3 bases and 2 bases, in that order; junction bases with no gene match: 3. The CDR3 has 15 residues. Germline assignment: CDR1 SGHNT and CDR2 YYREEE (reference sequence).

The rearrangement uses TRBV11-2 and TRBJ2-3; perhaps TRBD2 as D (5 bases). Trimming stripped 0 bases from V and 1 base from J, with 14 bases between. Germline CDR1 reads SGHAT; CDR2 reads FQNNGV. This CDR3 spans 17 amino acids. As DNA, the CDR3 is TGTGCCAGCAGCTTAGATCGGTGGGGAGTGGGCACAGATACGCAGTATTTT. This codes for CASSLDRWGVGTDTQYF.

This clone came up a few times. The rearrangement links TRBV6-1 to TRBJ2-6, with a possible D match to TRBD1 (5 bases). This CDR3 comprises 16 residues. V lost 2 bases, J lost 4 bases, and 12 bases lay in between. Germline CDR1 MNHNS, CDR2 SASEGT. As DNA, the CDR3 is TGTGCCAGCAGTGAAATCCCAGGGAACGGGGCCAACGTCCTGACTTTC. This sequence encodes CASSEIPGNGANVLTF.

The chain employs TRBV6-5 and TRBJ2-1; 10 nucleotides align to TRBD2. This CDR3 contains 15 residues. V lost 6 bases and J lost 0; bases outside the gene matches: 2. Germline CDR1 is MNHEY and CDR2 is SVGAGI. The DNA for the CDR3 is TGTGCCAGCAGCTCTAGCGGGAGCTCCTACAATGAGCAGTTCTTC. Protein: CASSSSGSSYNEQFF.

Of note for this clone: At one end, the junction sequence differs from germline, possibly due to a read error. Other DNA sequences within the sample encode an identical CDR3. This chain joins TRBV2 and TRBJ2-1; D gene unclear. This CDR3 has 12 residues. The V gene's germline CDR1 is SNHLY and CDR2 FYNNEI. CDR3 sequence reads: CASSDQYNEQFF. In nucleotides, the CDR3 is TGTGCCAGTAGTGACCAGTACAATGAGCAGTTCTTC.

CDR3 nucleotides: TGTGCCAGCAGCCCAGGGGCTTCCTACGAGCAGTACTTC. It specifies CASSPGASYEQYF. This chain joins TRBV9 and TRBJ2-7, with D perhaps matching TRBD1 (6 bases). Per germline, CDR1 SGDLS and CDR2 YYNGEE. The CDR3 has 13 amino acids. V lost 4 bases, J lost 1 base, and 9 bases lay in between.